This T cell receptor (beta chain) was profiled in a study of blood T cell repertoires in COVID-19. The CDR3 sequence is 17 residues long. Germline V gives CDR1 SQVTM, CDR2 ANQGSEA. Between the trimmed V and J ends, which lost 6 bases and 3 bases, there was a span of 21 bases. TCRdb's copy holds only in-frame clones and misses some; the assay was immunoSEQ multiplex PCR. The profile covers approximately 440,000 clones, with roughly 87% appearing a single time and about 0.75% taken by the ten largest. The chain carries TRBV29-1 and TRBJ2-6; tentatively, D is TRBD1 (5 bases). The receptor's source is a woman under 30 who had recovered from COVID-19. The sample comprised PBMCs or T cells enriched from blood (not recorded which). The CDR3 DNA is TGCAGCGTCATACTACGCGGTAGCCAGGGTGGGGCCAACGTCCTGACTTTC. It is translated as CSVILRGSQGGANVLTF.